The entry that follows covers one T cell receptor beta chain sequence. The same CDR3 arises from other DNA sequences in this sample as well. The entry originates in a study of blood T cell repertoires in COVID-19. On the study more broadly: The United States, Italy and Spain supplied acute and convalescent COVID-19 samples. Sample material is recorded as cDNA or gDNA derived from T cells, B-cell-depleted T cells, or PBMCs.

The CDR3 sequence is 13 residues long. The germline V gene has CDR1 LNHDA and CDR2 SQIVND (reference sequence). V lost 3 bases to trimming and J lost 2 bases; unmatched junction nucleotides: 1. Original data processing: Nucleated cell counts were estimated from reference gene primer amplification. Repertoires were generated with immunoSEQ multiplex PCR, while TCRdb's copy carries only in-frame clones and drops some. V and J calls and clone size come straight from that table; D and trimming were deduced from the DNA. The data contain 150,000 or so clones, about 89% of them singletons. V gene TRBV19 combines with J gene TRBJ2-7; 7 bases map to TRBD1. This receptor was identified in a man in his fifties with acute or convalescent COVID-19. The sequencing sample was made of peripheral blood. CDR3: CASSIQGAYEQYF. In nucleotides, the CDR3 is TGTGCCAGTAGTATTCAGGGGGCCTACGAGCAGTACTTC.